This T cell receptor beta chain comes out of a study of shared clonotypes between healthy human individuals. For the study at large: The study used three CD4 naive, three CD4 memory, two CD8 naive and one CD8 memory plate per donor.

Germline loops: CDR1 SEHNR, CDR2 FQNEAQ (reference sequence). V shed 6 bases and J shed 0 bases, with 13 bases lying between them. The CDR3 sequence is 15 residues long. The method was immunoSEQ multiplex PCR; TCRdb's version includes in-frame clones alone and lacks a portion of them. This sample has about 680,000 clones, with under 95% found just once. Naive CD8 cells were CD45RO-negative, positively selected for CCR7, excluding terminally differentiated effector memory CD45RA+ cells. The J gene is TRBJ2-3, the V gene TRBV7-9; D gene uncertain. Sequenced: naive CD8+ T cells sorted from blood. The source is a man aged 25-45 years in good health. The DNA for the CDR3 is TGTGCCAGCAGTATAATCAGTGCTAGCACAGATACGCAGTATTTT. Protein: CASSIISASTDTQYF. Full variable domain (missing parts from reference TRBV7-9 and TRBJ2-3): DTGVSQNPRHKITKRGQNVTFRCDPISEHNRLYWYRQTLGQGPEFLTYFQNEAQLEKSRLLSDRFSAERPKGSFSTLEIQRTEQGDSAMYLCASSIISASTDTQYFGPGTRLTVL.